One and the same sample provided the 5 T cell receptor beta chains below, sequenced in a study of CXCR3-negative and CXCR3-positive naive CD8 T cells. General study results and limits: Compared with CXCR3-negative naive cells, CXCR3-positive naive cells showed more hydrophobic TRB CDR3s.

Their cognate antigens are unknown. The libraries of TRB cDNA were prepared using 5' RACE with UMI labels. TCRdb reprocessed the 5' RACE reads, keeping one entry per CDR3 protein, no DNA. The repertoire shows about 98,000 distinct CDR3 sequences; the top ten hold approximately 1%. The sample consisted of naive CXCR3+ CD8+ T cells from blood. Sample subset: CD45RO-CCR7+CD27+CD95- naive CD8+ T cells expressing CXCR3 (TNR3+). The receptors here all came from a human donor in good health. Some clones in this sample may be carry-over from other donors' samples.

The chain recombines TRBV6-2 or TRBV6-3 with TRBJ1-5. The CDR3 is 14 residues long. Germline values: CDR1 MNHEY, CDR2 SVGEGT. The CDR3 spells CASSAGFGNQPQHF.

V usage is TRBV12-3 or TRBV12-4 and J usage is TRBJ2-3; lacking DNA, the TRBD1 call made by TCRdb goes unchecked. The CDR3 covers 15 residues. The CDR3 loop reads CASSKTGTRSDTQYF.

The V gene is TRBV20-1, the J gene TRBJ2-1; TCRdb's D gene call, TRBD1, goes unchecked for lack of DNA. The CDR3 runs to 15 residues. CDR1 and CDR2 (germline): DFQATT, SNEGSKA (reference sequence). The CDR3: CSARGSDQGVYEQFF.

The genes are TRBV10-3 and TRBJ1-1; TCRdb's D call, TRBD1, is unchecked because there is no DNA. The CDR3 spans 14 residues. Germline-derived CDR1 and CDR2 are ENHRY and SYGVKD. CDR3 in amino acids: CAISADRMNTEAFF.

The CDR3 protein is CASSLGGEGEQFF. The chain has TRBV12-3 or TRBV12-4 and TRBJ2-1; the D call of TRBD2 rests on TCRdb alone, since no DNA is present to check it. The CDR3 has 13 residues.